The sequence of this TCR beta chain was determined in a study of blood T cell repertoires in COVID-19. Study overall: Samples representing acute and convalescent COVID-19 were sourced from the United States, Italy and Spain. T cells, B-cell-depleted T cells, or PBMCs provided the cDNA or gDNA that served as material.

In the original analysis: Reference gene primers were amplified, and this amplification served to estimate nucleated cell counts. Here immunoSEQ multiplex PCR was the method, and the copy in TCRdb shows in-frame clones only, minus some. For V, J and clone size, that table is used; D and trimming come from the DNA. The sample has 60,000 or so clones; about four fifths are singletons. Per germline, CDR1 SEHNR and CDR2 FQNEAQ (reference sequence). Trimming pared 5 bases from V and 12 bases from J, leaving 7 bases between. This CDR3 is built from 10 residues. Input material: peripheral blood. This chain uses TRBV7-9 with TRBJ1-4; no definite D call. The source is a woman over 75 with acute or convalescent COVID-19. Here the CDR3 DNA reads TGTGCCAGCAGCCGGGAGGAACTGTTTTTT. This sequence encodes CASSREELFF.